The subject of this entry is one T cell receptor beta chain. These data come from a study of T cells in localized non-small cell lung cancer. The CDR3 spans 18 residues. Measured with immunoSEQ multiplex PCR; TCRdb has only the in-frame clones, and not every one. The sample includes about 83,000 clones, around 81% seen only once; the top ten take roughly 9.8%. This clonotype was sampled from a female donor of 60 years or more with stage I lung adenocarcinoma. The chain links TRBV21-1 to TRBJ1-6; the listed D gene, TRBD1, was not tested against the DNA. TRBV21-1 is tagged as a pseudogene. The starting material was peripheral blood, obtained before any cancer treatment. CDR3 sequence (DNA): TGTGCCAGCAGCAAAGAGGACAGAACGAGCTCCTATAATTCACCCCTCCACTTT. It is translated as CASSKEDRTSSYNSPLHF.